Listed below are T cell receptor beta chains from one sample, sequenced in a study of cytomegalovirus exposure and HLA in healthy donors. Sequenced by immunoSEQ multiplex PCR; TCRdb stores in-frame clones only, minus some. The data hold tens of thousands of clones, with around 81% observed a single time. The sample was PBMCs. Receptors originate from a man in his forties in good health and CMV-seronegative. CDR3s include the opening cysteine and the closing phenylalanine or tryptophan. D genes are given only for firm matches. The listing skips clone size in some rows; elsewhere it reads once, few, many or a size class.

CDR3 DNA: TGTGCCAGCTCACCAGGGTCAGGACTTGGGGAAAAACTGTTTTTT
CDR3 protein: CASSPGSGLGEKLFF
D gene: NA
clone size: once
V gene: TRBV18
J gene: TRBJ1-4

CDR3 DNA: TGTGCCAGCAGCCCCAGGGCTAGCGGCACAGATACGCAGTATTTT
CDR3 protein: CASSPRASGTDTQYF
D gene: NA
clone size: few
V gene: TRBV6-5
J gene: TRBJ2-3

CDR3 DNA: TGTGCCAGCAGTGAAAGCGGGAGAGATGAGCAGTTCTTC
CDR3 protein: CASSESGRDEQFF
D gene: TRBD2
clone size: NA
V gene: TRBV6-1
J gene: TRBJ2-1

CDR3 DNA: TGTGCCATCAGCGAGCTTAATCAGCCCCAGCATTTT
CDR3 protein: CAISELNQPQHF
D gene: NA
clone size: NA
V gene: TRBV10-3
J gene: TRBJ1-5

CDR3 DNA: TGTGCCAGCCGCTGGGGTAGCGGTAGGTATGGCTACACCTTC
CDR3 protein: CASRWGSGRYGYTF
D gene: NA
clone size: NA
V gene: TRBV19
J gene: TRBJ1-2

CDR3 DNA: TGTGCCAGTAGTATCGTTGGGACAGGGCATCAGCCCCAGCATTTT
CDR3 protein: CASSIVGTGHQPQHF
D gene: TRBD1
clone size: NA
V gene: TRBV19
J gene: TRBJ1-5

CDR3 DNA: TGTGCCAGCAGTGTGAGCATGAACACTGAAGCTTTCTTT
CDR3 protein: CASSVSMNTEAFF
D gene: NA
clone size: NA
V gene: TRBV2
J gene: TRBJ1-1

CDR3 DNA: TGTGCCAGCAGCTCTAGGGACAGGACCCCCATGAACACTGAAGCTTTCTTT
CDR3 protein: CASSSRDRTPMNTEAFF
D gene: TRBD1
clone size: NA
V gene: TRBV7-9
J gene: TRBJ1-1

CDR3 DNA: TGTGCCAGTAGCCGACTCGAGGGTGGGAGTGAAAAGACCCAGTACTTC
CDR3 protein: CASSRLEGGSEKTQYF
D gene: NA
clone size: NA
V gene: TRBV19
J gene: TRBJ2-5

CDR3 DNA: TGTGCCAGCAGTCAGTCAGGGTTGGGTTCACCCCTCCACTTT
CDR3 protein: CASSQSGLGSPLHF
D gene: NA
clone size: NA
V gene: TRBV6-1
J gene: TRBJ1-6

CDR3 DNA: TGTGCCAGCAGTGAGGCCCAGGGGGGACCGCCCCAGCATTTT
CDR3 protein: CASSEAQGGPPQHF
D gene: TRBD1
clone size: NA
V gene: TRBV2
J gene: TRBJ1-5

CDR3 DNA: TGTGCCAGCCGACGGGCGGGAGTAGGGACAGATACGCAGTATTTT
CDR3 protein: CASRRAGVGTDTQYF
D gene: TRBD2
clone size: NA
V gene: TRBV2
J gene: TRBJ2-3

CDR3 DNA: TGTGCCAGCAGCTCAGGACCTAACCAGGGAACAGATACGCAGTATTTT
CDR3 protein: CASSSGPNQGTDTQYF
D gene: NA
clone size: NA
V gene: TRBV11-3
J gene: TRBJ2-3

CDR3 DNA: TGTGCCAGCAGCTTAGTGGAGAACTACGAGCAGTACTTC
CDR3 protein: CASSLVENYEQYF
D gene: NA
clone size: NA
V gene: TRBV7-6
J gene: TRBJ2-7

CDR3 DNA: TGTGCCAGTAGGGCCAGGGGGGATGGCTATGGCTACACCTTC
CDR3 protein: CASRARGDGYGYTF
D gene: TRBD1
clone size: NA
V gene: TRBV19
J gene: TRBJ1-2

CDR3 DNA: TGTGCCAGCAGCGCTCCTTCTGGGGGGAATAGCAATCAGCCCCAGCATTTT
CDR3 protein: CASSAPSGGNSNQPQHF
D gene: NA
clone size: few
V gene: TRBV2
J gene: TRBJ1-5

CDR3 DNA: TGTGCCAGCAGGGTCGGGGACTATGGCTACACCTTC
CDR3 protein: CASRVGDYGYTF
D gene: NA
clone size: NA
V gene: TRBV28
J gene: TRBJ1-2

CDR3 DNA: TGTGCCAGCAGCTTACAGGGCTATCCGAGCTCCTACAATGAGCAGTTCTTC
CDR3 protein: CASSLQGYPSSYNEQFF
D gene: NA
clone size: few
V gene: TRBV7-8
J gene: TRBJ2-1

CDR3 DNA: TGCAGCGTTGGGAGGACAGGGATCACTGAAGCTTTCTTT
CDR3 protein: CSVGRTGITEAFF
D gene: TRBD1
clone size: NA
V gene: TRBV29-1
J gene: TRBJ1-1

CDR3 DNA: TGCGCCAGCAGCACCGGGACAGGGGGCGAGACCCAGTACTTC
CDR3 protein: CASSTGTGGETQYF
D gene: TRBD1
clone size: NA
V gene: TRBV5-1
J gene: TRBJ2-5

CDR3 DNA: TGTGCCAGCAGCTCTCAGGGGGGTAACACTGAAGCTTTCTTT
CDR3 protein: CASSSQGGNTEAFF
D gene: TRBD1
clone size: few
V gene: TRBV11-2
J gene: TRBJ1-1

CDR3 DNA: TGTGCCAGCAACCTCCGGGACTTCGTCAATGAGCAGTTCTTC
CDR3 protein: CASNLRDFVNEQFF
D gene: NA
clone size: NA
V gene: TRBV28
J gene: TRBJ2-1

CDR3 DNA: TGTGCCAGCAGTTACCCTGTAGCAGGGGGTTTCAACGAGCAGTACTTC
CDR3 protein: CASSYPVAGGFNEQYF
D gene: TRBD1
clone size: few
V gene: TRBV6-5
J gene: TRBJ2-7

CDR3 DNA: TGTGCCAGCAGCCCAAGCCTGGGACAGGGCGAGACCCAGTACTTC
CDR3 protein: CASSPSLGQGETQYF
D gene: TRBD1
clone size: NA
V gene: TRBV7-9
J gene: TRBJ2-5

CDR3 DNA: TGTGCCAGCAGCGGGAGGGAGTGGGCAAAACTGTTTTTT
CDR3 protein: CASSGREWAKLFF
D gene: NA
clone size: NA
V gene: TRBV6-6
J gene: TRBJ1-4

CDR3 DNA: TGCGCCAGCAGCTTAGCGGGAGGTCCTTTTGGTGAGCAGTTCTTC
CDR3 protein: CASSLAGGPFGEQFF
D gene: TRBD2
clone size: NA
V gene: TRBV5-1
J gene: TRBJ2-1

CDR3 DNA: TGTGCCAGCAGCGGCGGAGCTAACTATGGCTACACCTTC
CDR3 protein: CASSGGANYGYTF
D gene: NA
clone size: once
V gene: TRBV9
J gene: TRBJ1-2

CDR3 DNA: TGTGCCACCAGCAGCAGGGCGGTGCCTGGAAACACCATATATTTT
CDR3 protein: CATSSRAVPGNTIYF
D gene: NA
clone size: NA
V gene: TRBV15
J gene: TRBJ1-3

CDR3 DNA: TGTGTCGGCAGCTTACAGGTACGGACTGAAGCTTTCTTT
CDR3 protein: CVGSLQVRTEAFF
D gene: NA
clone size: NA
V gene: TRBV7-3
J gene: TRBJ1-1

CDR3 DNA: TGTGCCATCAAGCCAGGGGCAGATCAGCCCCAGCATTTT
CDR3 protein: CAIKPGADQPQHF
D gene: NA
clone size: NA
V gene: TRBV10-3
J gene: TRBJ1-5

CDR3 DNA: TGTGCCAGCAGTGAGGCAGGGCCGGGAAACACCATATATTTT
CDR3 protein: CASSEAGPGNTIYF
D gene: NA
clone size: NA
V gene: TRBV2
J gene: TRBJ1-3

CDR3 DNA: TGTGCCAGCAGTGGGGGGACAGCCGGTAATTCACCCCTCCACTTT
CDR3 protein: CASSGGTAGNSPLHF
D gene: TRBD1
clone size: NA
V gene: TRBV27
J gene: TRBJ1-6

CDR3 DNA: TGTGCCAGCAGTGGAAAGGACAGGGTTAAAGAGACCCAGTACTTC
CDR3 protein: CASSGKDRVKETQYF
D gene: TRBD1
clone size: NA
V gene: TRBV6-1
J gene: TRBJ2-5

CDR3 DNA: TGTGCCAGCAGTGACCGGGCTAGCGGGAGTAATGAGCAGTTCTTC
CDR3 protein: CASSDRASGSNEQFF
D gene: TRBD2
clone size: NA
V gene: TRBV25-1
J gene: TRBJ2-1

CDR3 DNA: TGTGCCAGCGCGACCGGAGGGCCTTACGAGCAGTACTTC
CDR3 protein: CASATGGPYEQYF
D gene: NA
clone size: NA
V gene: TRBV7-9
J gene: TRBJ2-7

CDR3 DNA: TGTGCCAGCAGCTTAGAGGGACTAGCGGAGTACGAGCAGTACTTC
CDR3 protein: CASSLEGLAEYEQYF
D gene: TRBD2
clone size: NA
V gene: TRBV11-2
J gene: TRBJ2-7

CDR3 DNA: TGTGCCAGCAGTTTCTACACCGGGGAGCTGTTTTTT
CDR3 protein: CASSFYTGELFF
D gene: NA
clone size: NA
V gene: TRBV6-5
J gene: TRBJ2-2

CDR3 DNA: TGTGCCAGCAGCTTAGGTGGGCCTGGGTACGAGCAGTACTTC
CDR3 protein: CASSLGGPGYEQYF
D gene: NA
clone size: NA
V gene: TRBV7-9
J gene: TRBJ2-7

CDR3 DNA: TGTGCCAGCTCACCATCGGTCGGCGGGAGGGGCGATGAGCAGTTCTTC
CDR3 protein: CASSPSVGGRGDEQFF
D gene: TRBD2
clone size: NA
V gene: TRBV18
J gene: TRBJ2-1

CDR3 DNA: TGTGCCAGTAGTATGGGACTAGAAAACATTCAGTACTTC
CDR3 protein: CASSMGLENIQYF
D gene: TRBD2
clone size: NA
V gene: TRBV19
J gene: TRBJ2-4

CDR3 DNA: TGTGCCAGTAGTGCGGCCTTCAGAGAAAACACTGAAGCTTTCTTT
CDR3 protein: CASSAAFRENTEAFF
D gene: NA
clone size: NA
V gene: TRBV19
J gene: TRBJ1-1

CDR3 DNA: TGTGCCTGGAGAAGACCGGGACTAGCATCACCCTACGAGCAGTACTTC
CDR3 protein: CAWRRPGLASPYEQYF
D gene: TRBD2
clone size: NA
V gene: TRBV30
J gene: TRBJ2-7

CDR3 DNA: TGTGCCAGTAGTGAGGGACAGATCGATAATTCACCCCTCCACTTT
CDR3 protein: CASSEGQIDNSPLHF
D gene: TRBD1
clone size: NA
V gene: TRBV19
J gene: TRBJ1-6

CDR3 DNA: TGCGCCAGCAGCTTGACGTGGGAGGCGGAGACCCAGTACTTC
CDR3 protein: CASSLTWEAETQYF
D gene: NA
clone size: NA
V gene: TRBV5-1
J gene: TRBJ2-5

CDR3 DNA: TGTGCCAGCAGTTTAACAACGGGAGGGGGTGAGCAGTACTTC
CDR3 protein: CASSLTTGGGEQYF
D gene: TRBD2
clone size: NA
V gene: TRBV27
J gene: TRBJ2-7

CDR3 DNA: TGTGCCAGCAGCGCGGACAGGGCTGACACTGAAGCTTTCTTT
CDR3 protein: CASSADRADTEAFF
D gene: TRBD1
clone size: NA
V gene: TRBV2
J gene: TRBJ1-1

CDR3 DNA: TGTGCCAGCAGTGAAGCGCCAAGGGGTACTGAAGCTTTCTTT
CDR3 protein: CASSEAPRGTEAFF
D gene: NA
clone size: NA
V gene: TRBV2
J gene: TRBJ1-1

CDR3 DNA: TGCGCCAGCAGCCCTGGGCGGGAGGGCCGACACGAGCAGTACTTC
CDR3 protein: CASSPGREGRHEQYF
D gene: TRBD2
clone size: NA
V gene: TRBV4-1
J gene: TRBJ2-7

CDR3 DNA: TGTGCCAGCAGTAGATACCCCGGAGCGGGAGAGGGGGATACGCAGTATTTT
CDR3 protein: CASSRYPGAGEGDTQYF
D gene: TRBD2
clone size: NA
V gene: TRBV28
J gene: TRBJ2-3